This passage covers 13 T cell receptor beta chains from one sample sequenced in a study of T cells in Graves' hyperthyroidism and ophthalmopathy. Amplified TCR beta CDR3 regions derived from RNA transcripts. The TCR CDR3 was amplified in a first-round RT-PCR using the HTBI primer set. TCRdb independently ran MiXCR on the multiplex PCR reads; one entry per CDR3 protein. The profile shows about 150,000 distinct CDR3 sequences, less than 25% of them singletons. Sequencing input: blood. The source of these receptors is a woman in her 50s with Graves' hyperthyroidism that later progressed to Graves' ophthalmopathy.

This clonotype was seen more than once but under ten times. The CDR3 is CASSRPGTRTGGYTF. CDR3 DNA sequence: TGTGCCAGCAGCCGACCCGGGACAAGGACCGGAGGCTACACCTTC. This rearrangement joins TRBV12-3 or TRBV12-4 to TRBJ1-2; possible D gene TRBD1, 6 bases. The germline V and J ends were trimmed by 6 bases and 8 bases, with 22 bases remaining between them. The CDR3 sequence is 15 residues long.

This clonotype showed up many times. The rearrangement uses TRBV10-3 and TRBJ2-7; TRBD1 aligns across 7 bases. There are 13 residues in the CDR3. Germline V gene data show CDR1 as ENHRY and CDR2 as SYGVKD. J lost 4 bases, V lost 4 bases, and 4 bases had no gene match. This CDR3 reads CAISGQGTYEQYF. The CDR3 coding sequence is TGTGCCATCAGTGGACAGGGCACATACGAGCAGTACTTC.

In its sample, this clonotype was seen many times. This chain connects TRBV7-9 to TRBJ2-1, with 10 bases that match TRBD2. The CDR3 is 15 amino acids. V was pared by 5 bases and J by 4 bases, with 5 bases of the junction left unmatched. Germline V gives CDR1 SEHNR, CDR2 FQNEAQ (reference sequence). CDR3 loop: CASSVTSGAYNEQFF. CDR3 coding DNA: TGTGCCAGCAGCGTCACTAGCGGGGCTTACAATGAGCAGTTCTTC.

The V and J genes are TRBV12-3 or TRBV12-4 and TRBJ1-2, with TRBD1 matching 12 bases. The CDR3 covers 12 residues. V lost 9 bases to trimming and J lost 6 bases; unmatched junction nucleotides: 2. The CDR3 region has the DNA TGTGCCAGTCGGGACAGGGGGCATGGCTACACCTTC. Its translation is CASRDRGHGYTF.

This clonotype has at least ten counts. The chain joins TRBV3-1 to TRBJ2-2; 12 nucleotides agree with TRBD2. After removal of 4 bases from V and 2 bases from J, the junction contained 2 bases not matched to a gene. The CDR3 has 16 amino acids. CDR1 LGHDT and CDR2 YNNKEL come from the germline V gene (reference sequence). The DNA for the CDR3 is TGTGCCAGCAGCCGGACTAGCGGGAAAAACACCGGGGAGCTGTTTTTT. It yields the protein CASSRTSGKNTGELFF.

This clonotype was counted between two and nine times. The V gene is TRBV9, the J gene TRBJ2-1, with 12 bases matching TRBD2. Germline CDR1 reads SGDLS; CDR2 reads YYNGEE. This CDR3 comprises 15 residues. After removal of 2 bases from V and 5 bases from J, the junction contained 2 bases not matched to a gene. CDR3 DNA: TGTGCCAGCAGCGTCTGGACTAGCGGGGACAATGAGCAGTTCTTC. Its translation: CASSVWTSGDNEQFF. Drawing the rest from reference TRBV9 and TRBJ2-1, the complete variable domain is DSGVTQTPKHLITATGQRVTLRCSPRSGDLSVYWYQQSLDQGLQFLIQYYNGEERAKGNILERFSAQQFPDLHSELNLSSLELGDSALYFCASSVWTSGDNEQFFGPGTRLTVL.

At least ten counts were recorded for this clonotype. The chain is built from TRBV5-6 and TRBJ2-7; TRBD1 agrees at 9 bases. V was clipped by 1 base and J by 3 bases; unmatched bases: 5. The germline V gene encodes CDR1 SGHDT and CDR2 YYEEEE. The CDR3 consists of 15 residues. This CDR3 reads CASSLWDRVNYEQYF. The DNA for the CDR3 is TGTGCCAGCAGCTTGTGGGACAGGGTCAACTACGAGCAGTACTTC.

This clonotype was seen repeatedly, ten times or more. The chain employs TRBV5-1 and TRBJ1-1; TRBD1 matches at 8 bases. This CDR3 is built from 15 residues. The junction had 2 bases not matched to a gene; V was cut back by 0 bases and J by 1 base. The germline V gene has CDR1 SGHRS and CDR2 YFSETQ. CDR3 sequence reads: CASSLDGQGNTEAFF. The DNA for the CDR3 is TGCGCCAGCAGCTTGGACGGACAGGGGAACACTGAAGCTTTCTTT.

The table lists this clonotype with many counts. CDR3 protein: CASRPTGEGNQPQHF. CDR3 in DNA: TGTGCCAGTAGACCGACAGGGGAAGGCAATCAGCCCCAGCATTTT. The chain couples TRBV19 to TRBJ1-5; 8 positions agree with TRBD1. In germline, CDR1 is LNHDA, CDR2 SQIVND (reference sequence). The CDR3 contains 15 residues. V dropped 6 bases and J dropped 2; count of bases not matched to a gene: 6. Filled out from reference TRBV19 and TRBJ1-5, the complete variable domain reads DGGITQSPKYLFRKEGQNVTLSCEQNLNHDAMYWYRQDPGQGLRLIYYSQIVNDFQKGDIAEGYSVSREKKESFPLTVTSAQKNPTAFYLCASRPTGEGNQPQHFGDGTRLSIL.

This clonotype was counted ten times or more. The CDR3 reads CASSPRVSNYGYTF. The CDR3 DNA reads as TGTGCCAGCAGCCCCAGGGTATCCAACTATGGCTACACCTTC. V is TRBV7-9 and J is TRBJ1-2; TRBD1 might be the D (5 bases). V gave up 5 bases and J gave up 2 bases, with 12 bases separating them. Germline assignment: CDR1 SEHNR and CDR2 FQNEAQ (reference sequence). The CDR3 consists of 14 residues.

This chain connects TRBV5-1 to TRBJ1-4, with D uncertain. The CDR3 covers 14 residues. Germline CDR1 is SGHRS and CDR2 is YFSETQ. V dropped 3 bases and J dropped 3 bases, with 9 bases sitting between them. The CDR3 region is CASSSGGPNEKLFF. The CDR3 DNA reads TGCGCCAGCAGCTCCGGCGGACCTAATGAAAAACTGTTTTTT.

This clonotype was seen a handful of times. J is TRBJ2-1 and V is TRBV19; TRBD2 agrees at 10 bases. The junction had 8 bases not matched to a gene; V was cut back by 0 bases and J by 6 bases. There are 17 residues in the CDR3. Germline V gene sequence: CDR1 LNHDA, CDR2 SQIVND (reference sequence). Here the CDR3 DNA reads TGTGCCAGTAGTATAGACCACCTAGCGGGAGTGGGCAATGAGCAGTTCTTC. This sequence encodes CASSIDHLAGVGNEQFF.

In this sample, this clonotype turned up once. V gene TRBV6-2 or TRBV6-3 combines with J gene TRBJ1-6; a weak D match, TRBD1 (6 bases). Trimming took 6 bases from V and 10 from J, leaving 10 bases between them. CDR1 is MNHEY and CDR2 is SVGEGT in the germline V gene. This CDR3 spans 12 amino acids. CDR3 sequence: CASSQGISPLHF. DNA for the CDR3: TGTGCCAGCAGCCAGGGGATATCACCCCTCCACTTT.